This T cell receptor beta chain is drawn from a study of identical twins. About this clonotype: Its antigen is undetermined.

Germline-derived CDR1 and CDR2 are SGHRS and YFSETQ. Trimming pared 1 base from V and 5 bases from J, leaving 13 bases between. The CDR3 sequence is 14 residues long. Points from the study as a whole: The conclusions drew on cross-sectional statistical analysis instead of tracking the same donors.

TCRdb redid the calling of the 5' RACE reads with MiXCR, one entry per CDR3 protein. The data hold some 440,000 distinct CDR3 sequences, with roughly 24% observed a single time. Another study also made use of these data, one on T cells expressing NK-cell markers. That source notes: Researchers got TCR beta repertoires out of sorted CD3+CD56+NKG2C+, CD3+CD56+NKG2C- and CD3+CD56-NKG2C+ T cells.

This receptor was taken from a woman aged 18-30 years in good health. The V call is TRBV5-1, the J call TRBJ2-7; a weak D match, TRBD2 (5 bases). The sample consisted of CD4+ T cells sorted from blood. CDR3 protein: CASSLTRSMDEQYF. CDR3 bases: TGCGCCAGCAGCTTGACTAGATCGATGGACGAGCAGTACTTC.